Following are 19 T cell receptor beta chains from one sample sequenced in a study of T cells in Graves' hyperthyroidism and ophthalmopathy (dated by TCRdb to about 2019). Library preparation was by multiplex PCR. Sequencing was carried out with an Illumina HiSeq 2000. The TCR beta CDR3 regions were amplified from the RNA transcripts. For the first round of RT-PCR on the TCR CDR3, the HTBI primer set was used together with the Qiagen OneStep RT-PCR kit. The public reads were reanalyzed by TCRdb: fastp trimming at Q25, MiXCR alignment, in-frame beta chains only. Each entry is one CDR3 protein sequence, shown with its most common DNA and genes. The sample records around 450,000 distinct CDR3 sequences, more than 15% of which are singletons. The ten largest clones add up to roughly 15% of the sample. Sample: blood. All receptors derive from a woman aged 18-35 years with Graves' hyperthyroidism.

This clonotype has at least ten counts. The rearrangement uses TRBV7-2 and TRBJ1-2, with D perhaps TRBD1 (5 bases). Between the trimmed V and J ends, which lost 0 bases and 0 bases, there was a span of 5 bases. The length of the CDR3 is 14 residues. CDR1 SGHTA and CDR2 FQGNSA come from the germline V gene. This CDR3 is CASSLAGANYGYTF. CDR3 DNA sequence: TGTGCCAGCAGCTTAGCAGGGGCTAACTATGGCTACACCTTC.

This clonotype occurred a few times. This chain joins TRBV9 and TRBJ1-5, with D possibly matching TRBD1 (5 bases). V gave up 3 bases and J gave up 3 bases, with 7 bases separating them. The CDR3 covers 13 residues. Germline V CDR1 and CDR2: SGDLS, YYNGEE. CDR3 coding DNA: TGTGCCAGCAGCGGGACACCCAATCAGCCCCAGCATTTT. It translates to CASSGTPNQPQHF.

J is TRBJ1-5 and V is TRBV19; D is unresolved. V lost 3 bases and J lost 1, with 7 bases in between. The germline V gene encodes CDR1 LNHDA and CDR2 SQIVND (reference sequence). The CDR3 is 14 residues long. The CDR3 DNA sequence: TGTGCCAGTAGTATTTCCGACAGCAATCAGCCCCAGCATTTT. Its protein is CASSISDSNQPQHF.

This clonotype occurred many times. The chain uses TRBV7-2 and TRBJ2-5; no clear D. CDR1 SGHTA and CDR2 FQGNSA come from the germline V gene. Trimming removed 1 base at V and 1 base at J, with 7 bases between. CDR3 length: 14 residues. The CDR3 DNA reads TGTGCCAGCAGCTTAGACTTCCTCCAAGAGACCCAGTACTTC. Translation: CASSLDFLQETQYF.

This chain links TRBV9 with TRBJ2-7, with 9 nucleotides matching TRBD1. After removal of 3 bases from V and 5 bases from J, the junction contained 9 bases not matched to a gene. This CDR3 comprises 15 residues. The germline V gene has CDR1 SGDLS and CDR2 YYNGEE. Here the CDR3 DNA reads TGTGCCAGCAGCGGATCCGGGACAGGGTTCGACGAGCAGTACTTC. Its translation is CASSGSGTGFDEQYF.

Only a few counts were recorded for this clonotype. The chain has TRBV5-1 and TRBJ1-4; 7 bases are shared with TRBD1. Trimming took 5 bases from V and 7 from J; bases not matched to a gene: 11. The V gene's germline CDR1 is SGHRS and CDR2 YFSETQ. The CDR3 sequence is 15 residues long. The CDR3 protein is CASRWGDRVSEKLFF. CDR3 bases: TGCGCCAGCAGATGGGGGGACAGAGTTAGTGAAAAACTGTTTTTT.

Only a few counts were recorded for this clonotype. The chain carries TRBV6-1 and TRBJ2-1; 10 positions agree with TRBD2. This CDR3 comprises 19 residues. Germline trimming cut 5 bases from V and 5 bases from J; bases unmatched to any gene: 18. Per germline, CDR1 MNHNS and CDR2 SASEGT. The CDR3 reads CASSYTTRGLARNDNEQFF. In DNA, the CDR3 is TGTGCCAGCAGTTATACGACCCGGGGACTAGCGAGAAATGACAATGAGCAGTTCTTC.

This clonotype was counted only a few times. The rearrangement links TRBV5-5 to TRBJ1-3, with a possible D match to TRBD1 (5 bases). Between the trimmed V and J ends, which lost 4 bases and 3 bases, there was a span of 14 bases. This CDR3 has 15 residues. Germline V lookup: CDR1 SGHKS, CDR2 YYEKEE (reference sequence). The CDR3 DNA reads TGTGCCAGCAGCCTGGAGGGGCAGGATGGAAACACCATATATTTT. Its translation: CASSLEGQDGNTIYF.

This clonotype was seen a few times. The rearrangement uses TRBV7-2 and TRBJ2-7; maybe TRBD1 (5 bases). The CDR3 contains 15 residues. Germline assignment: CDR1 SGHTA and CDR2 FQGNSA. The V end lost 5 bases, the J end lost 3 bases, and 17 bases lay between the germline ends. This chain's CDR3 is CASSQIETENYEQYF. The CDR3 nucleotides read TGTGCCAGCAGCCAAATCGAGACAGAGAACTACGAGCAGTACTTC.

This clonotype was recorded many times. V and J are TRBV3-1 and TRBJ2-6; unclear D gene. V dropped 0 bases and J dropped 2 bases, with 5 bases sitting between them. Per germline, CDR1 LGHDT and CDR2 YNNKEL (reference sequence). The CDR3 contains 15 residues. The CDR3 region is CASSQDGAGANVLTF. As DNA, the CDR3 is TGTGCCAGCAGCCAAGATGGGGCTGGGGCCAACGTCCTGACTTTC.

This clonotype has a count of ten or more. The chain uses TRBV12-3 or TRBV12-4 and TRBJ1-1; tentative D call: TRBD1 (6 bases). V dropped 3 bases and J dropped 1 base, with 9 bases sitting between them. This CDR3 is 14 amino acids long. The CDR3 loop reads CASSLDRRNTEAFF. Here the CDR3 DNA reads TGTGCCAGCAGTTTGGACAGACGGAACACTGAAGCTTTCTTT.

The genes are TRBV7-9 and TRBJ2-5; D might be TRBD1 (6 bases). The V end lost 5 bases, the J end lost 5 bases, and 21 bases lay between the germline ends. The CDR3 has 16 residues. Germline V lookup: CDR1 SEHNR, CDR2 FQNEAQ (reference sequence). The CDR3 is CASSPLSRGMGETQYF. In DNA, the CDR3 is TGTGCCAGCAGCCCCTTATCAAGGGGGATGGGGGAGACCCAGTACTTC.

The chain carries TRBV5-5 and TRBJ1-2; TRBD1 is a possible D gene (5 bases). CDR1 is SGHKS, CDR2 YYEKEE, per germline (reference sequence). CDR3 length: 13 amino acids. V was cut by 4 bases and J by 3 bases, with 10 bases left in between. The CDR3 reads CASSRGGDYGYTF. The CDR3 nucleotides read TGTGCCAGCAGCCGGGGGGGGGACTATGGCTACACCTTC.

Ten or more counts support this clonotype. The chain uses TRBV29-1 and TRBJ1-1; TRBD1 agrees at 7 bases. CDR1 is SQVTM and CDR2 is ANQGSEA in the germline V gene. Unmatched junction bases numbered 8, after V lost 4 bases and J lost 3 bases. The CDR3 has 14 residues. In DNA, the CDR3 is TGCAGCGTTGGACAGGGAAGTGTGGACACTGAAGCTTTCTTT. It translates to CSVGQGSVDTEAFF.

Many counts were recorded for this clonotype. The chain uses TRBV5-6 and TRBJ2-2; D unclear. Trimming took 3 bases from V and 10 from J, leaving 7 bases between them. The CDR3 contains 11 residues. The V gene's germline CDR1 is SGHDT and CDR2 YYEEEE. The CDR3 reads CASSSELELFF. In DNA, the CDR3 is TGTGCCAGCAGCTCTGAGTTGGAGCTGTTTTTT.

This clonotype occurred many times. CDR3 DNA: TGTGCCAGCAGCTTAGAGGGCAGAATCTATGGCTACACCTTC. It codes for CASSLEGRIYGYTF. The rearrangement uses TRBV7-6 and TRBJ1-2; D not resolved. V was clipped by 1 base and J by 4 bases, with 10 bases between them. CDR1 and CDR2 (germline): SGHVS, FNYEAQ. CDR3 length equals 14 residues.

This clonotype was counted at least ten times. A junction boundary mismatches the germline segment, possibly from a read error. V usage is TRBV7-7 and J usage is TRBJ2-1; D not resolved. CDR3 length equals 13 residues. Germline V gene lookup returns CDR1 SSHAT and CDR2 FNYEAQ (reference sequence). The CDR3 here is CASSPRNDNEQFF. CDR3 in DNA: TGTGCTAGCAGCCCCCGCAACGACAATGAGCAGTTCTTC.

The chain recombines TRBV5-4 with TRBJ1-1; D gene unclear. The CDR3 runs to 16 residues. Trimming shortened V by 2 bases and J by 4 bases, and 18 bases separated the two germline ends. Germline assignment: CDR1 SGHNT and CDR2 YYREEE (reference sequence). The CDR3 DNA follows: TGTGCCAGCAGCTTAAAGACGGCCTATCTGGGCACTGAAGCTTTCTTT. Residues: CASSLKTAYLGTEAFF. Full variable domain (remainder filled in from reference TRBV5-4 and TRBJ1-1): ETGVTQSPTHLIKTRGQQVTLRCSSQSGHNTVSWYQQALGQGPQFIFQYYREEENGRGNFPPRFSGLQFPNYSSELNVNALELDDSALYLCASSLKTAYLGTEAFFGQGTRLTVV.

In this sample, this clonotype turned up many times. V is TRBV7-8 and J is TRBJ2-7, with TRBD2 matching over 7 bases. V gave up 2 bases and J gave up 0 bases; unmatched junction bases: 4. Germline values: CDR1 SGHVS, CDR2 FQNEAQ. The CDR3 covers 15 residues. Written as DNA, the CDR3 is TGTGCCAGCAGCTTAATCCGGGACTACTCCTACGAGCAGTACTTC. Translation gives CASSLIRDYSYEQYF.